This T cell receptor beta chain originates from a study of tumor and adjacent non-tumor tissue in lung cancer. The wider study: Histology: about twelve adenocarcinoma, a couple of squamous cell carcinoma, 1 small cell lung cancer. Study-wide results and caveats: Tumor TCR diversity, when higher, was linked to shorter survival.

A modified ARM-PCR protocol with three rounds of nested PCR amplified TCRbeta. TCRdb recomputed calls from the multiplex PCR reads with MiXCR, one row per CDR3 protein. The table shows 220,000 or so distinct CDR3 sequences, with about two thirds occurring only once. The CDR3 totals 13 residues. Germline loops: CDR1 SGHDT, CDR2 YYEEEE. RNA was extracted from bulk tissue without any cell sorting. Remarks on this clonotype: Its antigen is currently unknown.

The specimen sequenced was lung tumor tissue. The gene calls are TRBV5-6 and TRBJ2-1, with TRBD2 identical over 10 bases. The J call may be mistaken, given a closer DNA end match to TRBJ2-7. This receptor was obtained from a man in his 60s with non-small cell lung cancer. The CDR3 region has the DNA TGTGCCGGAAAGCGGGAGGGGTACAATGAGCAGTACTTC. It specifies CAGKREGYNEQYF.